The subject of this entry is one TCR beta chain. This sample stems from a study of cytomegalovirus exposure and HLA in healthy donors. This PCR relied on a set of 60 Vbeta primers and 13 Jbeta primers. Repertoires were generated with immunoSEQ multiplex PCR, while TCRdb's copy carries only in-frame clones and drops some. The table has 200,000 to 250,000 clones, approximately 81% seen once. The material sequenced was PBMCs. This sequence was found in a human donor in good health.

DNA for the CDR3: TGCGCCAGCAGCGCCGGGACAGCGGACCAGCGGACCTTC. Protein sequence: CASSAGTADQRTF. This chain links TRBV5-1 with TRBJ1-2, with 7 bases identical to TRBD1. Germline loops: CDR1 SGHRS, CDR2 YFSETQ. V shed 4 bases and J 14 bases; nucleotides not matched to a gene: 14. This CDR3 comprises 13 residues.